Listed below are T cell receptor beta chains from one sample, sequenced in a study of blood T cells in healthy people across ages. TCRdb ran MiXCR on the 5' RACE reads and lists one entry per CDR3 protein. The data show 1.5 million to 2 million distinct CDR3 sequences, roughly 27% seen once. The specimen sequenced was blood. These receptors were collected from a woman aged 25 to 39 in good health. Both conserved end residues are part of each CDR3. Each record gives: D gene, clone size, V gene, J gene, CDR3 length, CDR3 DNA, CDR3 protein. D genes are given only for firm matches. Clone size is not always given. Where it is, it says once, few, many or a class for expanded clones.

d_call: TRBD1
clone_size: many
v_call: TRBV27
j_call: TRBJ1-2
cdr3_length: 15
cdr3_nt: TGTGCCAGCAGCTTACGGGGACAGGGGGGCTATGGCTACACCTTC
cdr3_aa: CASSLRGQGGYGYTF

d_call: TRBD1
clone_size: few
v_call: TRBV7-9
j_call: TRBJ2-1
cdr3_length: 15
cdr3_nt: TGTGCCAGCGGCTTAGGGACAGGGACCTGCAATGAGCAGTTCTTC
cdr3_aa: CASGLGTGTCNEQFF

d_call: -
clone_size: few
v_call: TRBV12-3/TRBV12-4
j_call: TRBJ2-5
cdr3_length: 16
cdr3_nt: TGTGCCAGCAGTCAAGGACATGGACCCTCTCAAGAGACCCAGTACTTC
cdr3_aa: CASSQGHGPSQETQYF

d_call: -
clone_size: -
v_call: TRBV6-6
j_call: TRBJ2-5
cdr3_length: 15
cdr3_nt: TGTGCCAGCAGTTACGACGGTCCCCGGGGTGGGACCCAGTACTTC
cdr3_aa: CASSYDGPRGGTQYF

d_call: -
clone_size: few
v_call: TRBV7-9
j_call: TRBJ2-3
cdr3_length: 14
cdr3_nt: TGTGCCAGCAGCTCTCCCGGGACACCAGATACGCAGTATTTT
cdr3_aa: CASSSPGTPDTQYF

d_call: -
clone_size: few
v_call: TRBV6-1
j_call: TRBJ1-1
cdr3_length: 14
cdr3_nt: TGTGCCAGCAGGGGAAGGGGAGGGAACACTGAAGCTTTCTTT
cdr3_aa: CASRGRGGNTEAFF

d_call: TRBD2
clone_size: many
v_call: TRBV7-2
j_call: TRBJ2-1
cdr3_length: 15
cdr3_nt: TGTGCCAGCAGCACCAAGCGGGGGGCTTACAATGAGCAGTTCTTC
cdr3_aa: CASSTKRGAYNEQFF

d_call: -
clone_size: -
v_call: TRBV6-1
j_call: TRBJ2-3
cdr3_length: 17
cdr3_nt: TGTGCCAGCAGTCCAGCGGGACAGGCTATACGCACAGATACGCAGTATTTT
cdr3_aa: CASSPAGQAIRTDTQYF

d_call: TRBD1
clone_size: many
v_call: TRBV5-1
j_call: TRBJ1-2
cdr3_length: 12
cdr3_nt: TGTGCCAGCAGTGGGACAGGGAATGGCTACACCTTC
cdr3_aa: CASSGTGNGYTF

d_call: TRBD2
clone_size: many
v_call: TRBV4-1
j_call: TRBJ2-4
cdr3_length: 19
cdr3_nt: TGCGCCAGCAGCCATGGACTAGCGGGGGGGCCCAATACCAAAAACATTCAGTACTTC
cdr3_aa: CASSHGLAGGPNTKNIQYF

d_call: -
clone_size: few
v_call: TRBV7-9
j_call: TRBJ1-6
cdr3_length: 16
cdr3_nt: TGTGCCAGCGCACAGGAGCCCGCCTTCTATAATTCACCCCTCCACTTT
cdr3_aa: CASAQEPAFYNSPLHF

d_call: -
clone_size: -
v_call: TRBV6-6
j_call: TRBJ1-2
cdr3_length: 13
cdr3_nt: TGTGCCAGCAGCCACCGGGACGCCTATGGCTACACCTTC
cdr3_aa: CASSHRDAYGYTF

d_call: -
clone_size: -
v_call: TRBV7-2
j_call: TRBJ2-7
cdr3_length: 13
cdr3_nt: TGTGCCATCAGCTTAGCGCATGGGCGGGAGCAGTACTTC
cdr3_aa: CAISLAHGREQYF

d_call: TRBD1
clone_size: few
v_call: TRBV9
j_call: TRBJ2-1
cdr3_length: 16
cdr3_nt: TGTGCCAGCAGCATAACCCGGACAGGGGGCTACGATGAGCAGTTCTTC
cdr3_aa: CASSITRTGGYDEQFF

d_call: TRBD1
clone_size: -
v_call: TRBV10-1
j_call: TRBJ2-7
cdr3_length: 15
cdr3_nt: TGCGCCAGCAGCGTCTTTCCCGGGACAGGCGGCGAGCAGTACTTC
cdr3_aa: CASSVFPGTGGEQYF

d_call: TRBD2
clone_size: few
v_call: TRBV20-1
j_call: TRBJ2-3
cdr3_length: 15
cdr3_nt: TGCAGTGCGGTAACTAGCGGGGGGGCTTTGGATACGCAGTATTTT
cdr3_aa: CSAVTSGGALDTQYF

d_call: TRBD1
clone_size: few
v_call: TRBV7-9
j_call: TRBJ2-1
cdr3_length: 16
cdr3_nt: TGTGCCAGCAGCCCCGAAGGACAGGGGGTTTACAATGAGCAGTTCTTC
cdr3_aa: CASSPEGQGVYNEQFF

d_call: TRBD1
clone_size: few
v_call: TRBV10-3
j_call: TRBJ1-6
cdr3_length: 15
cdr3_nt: TGTGCCATCAGTGAAAAGGACAGGGGGATGTCACCCCTCCACTTT
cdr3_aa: CAISEKDRGMSPLHF

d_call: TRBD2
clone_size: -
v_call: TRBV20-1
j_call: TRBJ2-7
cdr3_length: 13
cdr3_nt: TGCGGTGCACCGGGGGGACTCTCCTACGAGCAGTACTTC
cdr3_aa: CGAPGGLSYEQYF

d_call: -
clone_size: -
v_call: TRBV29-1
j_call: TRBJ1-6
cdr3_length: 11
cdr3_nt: TGCAGCGTCAGGACCGATTCACCCCTCCACTTT
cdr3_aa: CSVRTDSPLHF

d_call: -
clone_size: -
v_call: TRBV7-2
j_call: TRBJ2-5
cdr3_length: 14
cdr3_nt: TGTGCCAGCAGCTTAGTGCCGGAGGGGGGGACCCAGTACTTC
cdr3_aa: CASSLVPEGGTQYF

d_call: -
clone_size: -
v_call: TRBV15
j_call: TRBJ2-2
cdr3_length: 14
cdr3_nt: TGTGCCACCAGCAGAGGGGGGGCCCGGGTGGAGCTGTTTTTT
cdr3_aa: CATSRGGARVELFF

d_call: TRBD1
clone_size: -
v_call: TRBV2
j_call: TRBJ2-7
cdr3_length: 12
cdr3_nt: TGTGCCAGCAGGACAGGGGTAGAGGAGCAGTACTTC
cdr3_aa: CASRTGVEEQYF

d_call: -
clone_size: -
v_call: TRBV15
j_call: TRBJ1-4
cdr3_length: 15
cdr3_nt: TGTGCCACCAGCAGAGTCAAGGGTGCCCGCGAAAAACTGTTTTTT
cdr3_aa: CATSRVKGAREKLFF

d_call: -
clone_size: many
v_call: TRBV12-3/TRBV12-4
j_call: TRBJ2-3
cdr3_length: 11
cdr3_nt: TGTGCCAGCAGCTCCGGGGATACGCAGTATTTT
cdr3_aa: CASSSGDTQYF

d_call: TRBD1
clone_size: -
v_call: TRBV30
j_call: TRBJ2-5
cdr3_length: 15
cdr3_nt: TGTGCCTGGAGTGTACACAAGGGGGCCAGCGCGACCCAGTACTTC
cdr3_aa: CAWSVHKGASATQYF

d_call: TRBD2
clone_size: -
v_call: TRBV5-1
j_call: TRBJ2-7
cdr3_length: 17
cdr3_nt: TGCGCCAGCAGCTTGCAAGCCCTAGCGGGATACTCCCACGAGCAGTACTTC
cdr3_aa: CASSLQALAGYSHEQYF

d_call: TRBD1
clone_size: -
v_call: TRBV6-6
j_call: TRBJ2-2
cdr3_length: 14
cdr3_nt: TGTGCCAGCGCGGCAGGGGGTCAAGGCGGGGAGCTGTTTTTT
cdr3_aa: CASAAGGQGGELFF

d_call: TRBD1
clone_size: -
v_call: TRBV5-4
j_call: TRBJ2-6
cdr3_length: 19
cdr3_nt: TGTGCCAGCAGCTCACCAGGGACAGCCTCCTCTCTTGGGGCCAACGTCCTGACTTTC
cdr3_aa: CASSSPGTASSLGANVLTF